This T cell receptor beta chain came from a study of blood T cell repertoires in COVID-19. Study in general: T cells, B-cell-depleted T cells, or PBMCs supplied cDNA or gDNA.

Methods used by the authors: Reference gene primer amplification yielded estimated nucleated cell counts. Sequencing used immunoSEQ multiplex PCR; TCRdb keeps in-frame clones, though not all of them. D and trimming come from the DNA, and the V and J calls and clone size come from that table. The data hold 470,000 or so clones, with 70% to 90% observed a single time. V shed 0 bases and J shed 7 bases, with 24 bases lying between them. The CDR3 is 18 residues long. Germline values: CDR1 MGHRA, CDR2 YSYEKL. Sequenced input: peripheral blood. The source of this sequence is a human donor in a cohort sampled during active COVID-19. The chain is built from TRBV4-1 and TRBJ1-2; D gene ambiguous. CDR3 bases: TGCGCCAGCAGCCAAGATATTAACCCTTTTCGAGTATCCGGTGGCTACACCTTC. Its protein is CASSQDINPFRVSGGYTF.